These 7 T cell receptor beta chains share one sample of origin, sequenced in a study of T-cell reconstitution after alpha-beta-depleted transplantation in children. A library of TCRbeta sequences, prepared with unique molecular identifiers, was generated. MiXCR, applied by TCRdb to the PCR reads, yields one record per CDR3 protein. This sample has around 50,000 distinct CDR3 sequences; around 50% occur once, and the top ten carry more than 30%. The sequences come from peripheral blood, collected before TCRalphabeta/CD19-depleted stem cell transplant. These receptors were obtained from a boy in the first two years of life with SCID, due to receive a stem cell transplant.

In its sample, this clonotype was seen once. The rearrangement uses TRBV27 and TRBJ2-5; D possibly corresponds to TRBD2 (5 bases). The CDR3 has 16 residues. Trimming removed 0 bases at V and 1 base at J, with 12 bases between. CDR1 and CDR2 (germline): MNHEY, SMNVEV (reference sequence). The CDR3, as DNA: TGTGCCAGCAGTTTATCCGGGCAGACTATCCAAGAGACCCAGTACTTC. Amino acids: CASSLSGQTIQETQYF.

With regard to this clonotype: Possible read error: a much larger clone is one base away. The chain uses TRBV4-1 and TRBJ2-7, with 9 bases matching TRBD1. V was pared by 0 bases and J by 1 base, with 1 base of the junction left unmatched. Looked up from germline, CDR1 is MGHRA and CDR2 is YSYEKL. The CDR3 runs to 15 residues. This chain's CDR3 is CASSQDDRGSYEQYF. The CDR3 coding sequence is TGCGCCAGCAGCCAAGATGACAGGGGGTCCTACGAGCAGTACTTC.

This clonotype was observed a handful of times. The chain recombines TRBV7-2 with TRBJ2-1; 9 positions match TRBD2. The CDR3 is 15 amino acids. The germline V gene encodes CDR1 SGHTA and CDR2 FQGNSA. V shed 5 bases and J 3 bases; nucleotides not matched to a gene: 5. The CDR3 here is CASSPSGGHYNEQFF. The CDR3 DNA reads TGTGCCAGCAGCCCGAGCGGGGGGCACTACAATGAGCAGTTCTTC. The full variable domain, rest sourced from reference TRBV7-2 and TRBJ2-1, is GAGVSQSPSNKVTEKGKDVELRCDPISGHTALYWYRQSLGQGLEFLIYFQGNSAPDKSGLPSDRFSAERTGGSVSTLTIQRTQQEDSAVYLCASSPSGGHYNEQFFGPGTRLTVL.

This clonotype has more than one count but fewer than ten. The genes are TRBV2 and TRBJ2-7; perhaps D is TRBD1 or TRBD2 (5 bases each). V gave up 0 bases and J gave up 6 bases, with 21 bases separating them. Germline lookup yields CDR1 SNHLY and CDR2 FYNNEI. The CDR3 has 17 residues. In nucleotides, the CDR3 is TGTGCCAGCAGTGAAGCGCTTTGGCAAGCTGGGGACCTCGAGCAGTACTTC. It codes for CASSEALWQAGDLEQYF.

This chain links TRBV29-1 with TRBJ2-1; maybe TRBD2 (5 bases). There are 11 residues in the CDR3. V was cut by 7 bases and J by 8 bases, with 12 bases left in between. Germline CDR1 SQVTM, CDR2 ANQGSEA. The CDR3 nucleotides read TGCAGCGACGGGGAGCTCTATGAGCAGTTCTTC. It codes for CSDGELYEQFF.

The chain employs TRBV10-3 and TRBJ2-7; the D gene could be TRBD1 or TRBD2 (5 bases each). Germline V gene lookup returns CDR1 ENHRY and CDR2 SYGVKD. The ends were cut back, 3 bases at V and 6 bases at J, with 12 bases in the middle. The CDR3 contains 13 residues. CDR3 coding DNA: TGTGCCATCAGTGACACACTAGGGGTCGAGCAGTACTTC. Protein: CAISDTLGVEQYF.

The V gene is TRBV20-1, the J gene TRBJ2-1; D is tentatively TRBD1 or TRBD2 (5 bases each). Germline CDR1 reads DFQATT; CDR2 reads SNEGSKA (reference sequence). The CDR3 has 15 amino acids. Trimming removed 1 base at V and 3 bases at J, with 13 bases between. The CDR3 DNA reads as TGCAGTGCTAGAGTGGGACGGCTGGACTACAATGAGCAGTTCTTC. The encoded protein is CSARVGRLDYNEQFF.